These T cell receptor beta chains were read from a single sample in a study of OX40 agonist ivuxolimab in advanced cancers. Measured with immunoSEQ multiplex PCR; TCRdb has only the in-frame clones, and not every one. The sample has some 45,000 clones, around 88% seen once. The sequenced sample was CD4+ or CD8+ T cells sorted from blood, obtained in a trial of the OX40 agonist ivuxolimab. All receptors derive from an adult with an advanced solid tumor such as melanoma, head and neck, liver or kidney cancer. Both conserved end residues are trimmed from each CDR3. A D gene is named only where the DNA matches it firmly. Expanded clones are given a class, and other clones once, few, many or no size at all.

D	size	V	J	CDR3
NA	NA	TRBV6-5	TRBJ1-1	ASSEGTLNTEAF
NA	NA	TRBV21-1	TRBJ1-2	ASSIGTAGTAGDYT
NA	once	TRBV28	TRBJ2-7	ASSFVQDYSYEQY
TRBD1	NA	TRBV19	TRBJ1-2	ASSTPGQAPHT
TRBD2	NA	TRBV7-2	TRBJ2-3	ASSLLGAGVTDTQY
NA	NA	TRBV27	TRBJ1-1	ASSSDMNTEAF
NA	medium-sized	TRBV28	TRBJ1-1	ASSIQGSGTEAF
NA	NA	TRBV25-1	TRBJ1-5	ASSDIDRNQPQH
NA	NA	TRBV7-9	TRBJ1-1	ASSLADGVEAF
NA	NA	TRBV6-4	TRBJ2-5	ASSDTSETGLHQETQY
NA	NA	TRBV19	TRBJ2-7	ASSIDLRNSYEQY
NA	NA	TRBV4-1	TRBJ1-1	ASSQDLGGRMADTEAF
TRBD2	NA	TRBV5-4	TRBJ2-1	ASSLGGNEQF
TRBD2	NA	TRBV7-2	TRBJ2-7	AGGASGSEQY
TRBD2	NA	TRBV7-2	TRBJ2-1	ASGPGLALNEQF
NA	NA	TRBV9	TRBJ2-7	ASSVGNYEQY
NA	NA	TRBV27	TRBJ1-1	ASSLSGGSVNTEAF
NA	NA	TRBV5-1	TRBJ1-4	ASSSDSSTNEKLF
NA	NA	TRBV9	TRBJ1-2	ASSVKPRAKGGYT
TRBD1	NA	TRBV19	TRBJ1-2	ASSRGQGWYGYT
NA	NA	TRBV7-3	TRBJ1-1	ASSLWGNTEAF
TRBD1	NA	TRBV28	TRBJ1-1	ASTVTSGGTGGYDAF
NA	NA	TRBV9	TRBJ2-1	ASSSSRNEQF
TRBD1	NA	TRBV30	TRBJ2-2	AWGLTGSGELF
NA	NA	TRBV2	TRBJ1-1	AGERGWAF
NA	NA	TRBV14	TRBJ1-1	ASSHGQNTEAF
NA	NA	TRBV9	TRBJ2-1	ASSPGATNEQF
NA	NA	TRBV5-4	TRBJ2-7	ASSLVSEDEQY
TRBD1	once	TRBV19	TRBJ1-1	ASSFGQGKNTEAF
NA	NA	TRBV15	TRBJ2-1	ATSRASGSSYNEQF
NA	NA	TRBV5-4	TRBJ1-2	ASSFSGSGGYT
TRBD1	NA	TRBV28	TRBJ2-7	ASSSRQGAREQY
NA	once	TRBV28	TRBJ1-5	ASKRVYSRGSNQPQH
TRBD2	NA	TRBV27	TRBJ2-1	ASSLSAGDTYNEQF
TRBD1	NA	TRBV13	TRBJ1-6	ASSLRGDSGPNSPLH
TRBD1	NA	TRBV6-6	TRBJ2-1	ASRTGSYNEQF
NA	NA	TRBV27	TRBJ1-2	ASSLQANYGYT
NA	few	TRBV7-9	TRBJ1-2	ASSQAGGTHGYT
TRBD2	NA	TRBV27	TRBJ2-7	ASSGVAGGYEQY
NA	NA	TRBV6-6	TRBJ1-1	ATSSGVVYVNTEAF
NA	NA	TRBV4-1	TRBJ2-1	ASSQAPPGLSSYNEQF